This T cell receptor (beta chain) originates from a study of radiotherapy plus CTLA-4 blockade in lung cancer. On the study more broadly: Of the patients, 18% showed objective responses and 31% attained disease control.

Libraries were prepared by immunoSEQ multiplex PCR; TCRdb keeps only in-frame clonotypes and omits some of them. The data show roughly 62,000 clones, around 77% seen once. Ipilimumab-mediated CTLA-4 blockade plus focal radiation was given to patients having chemo-refractory metastatic non-small-cell lung cancer. A few counts support this clone. Trimming cost V 5 bases and J 8 bases, with 15 bases left between them. In germline, CDR1 is MNHNS, CDR2 SASEGT. The CDR3 extends over 13 amino acids. This specimen was peripheral blood, taken from a patient treated with radiotherapy plus ipilimumab. V usage is TRBV6-1 and J usage is TRBJ1-2, with D uncertain. This clonotype was sampled from a human donor with non-small cell lung cancer who had a complete response to radiotherapy plus ipilimumab. CDR3 protein: CASSSEGRLGYTF. DNA of the CDR3: TGTGCCAGCAGTTCGGAAGGCAGGCTCGGCTACACCTTC.